This is a list of T cell receptor beta chains from one sample in a study of Graves' ophthalmopathy and Graves' hyperthyroidism. TCRdb used MiXCR to reprocess the multiplex PCR reads, holding one entry per CDR3 protein. Of about 400,000 distinct CDR3 sequences detected, 15% to 20% appear once; the ten largest clones hold about 1.6%. The material sequenced was peripheral blood. Every receptor here comes from a woman aged 18 to 35 with Graves' ophthalmopathy. Both conserved end residues are part of each CDR3. D genes are given only for firm matches. The size field is filled for only some rows; it gives once, few, many or a size class.

j_gene	abundance	v_gene	d_gene	CDR3nt	CDR3aa
TRBJ1-1	many	TRBV6-2/TRBV6-3	-	TGTGCCAGCACTCAAAGGGTGAACACTGAAGCTTTCTTT	CASTQRVNTEAFF
TRBJ1-1	many	TRBV28	-	TGTGCCAGCAGTCTAGCTGAGCGGGGTTCGTACACTGAAGCTTTCTTT	CASSLAERGSYTEAFF
TRBJ1-1	many	TRBV20-1	-	TGCAGTGCTAGAGGCATAGAAGCTTTCTTT	CSARGIEAFF
TRBJ2-4	-	TRBV28	-	TGTGCCAGCACAGCAGGGGGGGCCAAAAACATTCAGTACTTC	CASTAGGAKNIQYF
TRBJ2-5	many	TRBV30	-	TGTGCCTGGAGTGGACAAGGGGAGACCCAGTACTTC	CAWSGQGETQYF
TRBJ1-3	once	TRBV12-3/TRBV12-4	-	TGTGCCAGCACTCTCGGGGGGGCTGGAAACACCATATATTTT	CASTLGGAGNTIYF
TRBJ2-2	many	TRBV2	-	TGTGCCAGCAGTGAAACCGGGGAGCTGTTTTTT	CASSETGELFF
TRBJ2-7	few	TRBV5-6	TRBD2	TGTGCCAGCACCTCGGGACTAGCCTCTGCCGAGCAGTACTTC	CASTSGLASAEQYF
TRBJ2-7	many	TRBV2	-	TGTGCCAGCAGTCGTCTAGCCTCCTACGAGCAGTACTTC	CASSRLASYEQYF
TRBJ2-7	many	TRBV14	-	TGTGCCAGCAGCCGGGCTGGGGGCCTATCCTACGAGCAGTACTTC	CASSRAGGLSYEQYF
TRBJ1-1	many	TRBV2	-	TGTGCAGGCCAAGTTGGGTACTCGAACACTGAAGCTTTCTTT	CAGQVGYSNTEAFF
TRBJ1-1	many	TRBV9	-	TGTGCCAGCAGCGGGGGGGCTTTTCCGAACACTGAAGCTTTCTTT	CASSGGAFPNTEAFF
TRBJ1-5	-	TRBV6-2/TRBV6-3	-	TGTGCCAGCAGGAGTATTAGCAATCAGCCCCAGCATTTT	CASRSISNQPQHF
TRBJ2-2	many	TRBV9	-	TGTGCCAGCAGCGCCAGGGTTGGGACCGGGGAGCTGTTTTTT	CASSARVGTGELFF
TRBJ2-7	many	TRBV6-2/TRBV6-3	TRBD2	TGTGCCAGCAGTTACTCTTCGAGCGGGGATCACTACGAGCAGTACTTC	CASSYSSSGDHYEQYF
TRBJ1-1	-	TRBV28	-	TGTGCCAGCAGTCCCCACTCGACAGTGAACACTGAAGCTTTCTTT	CASSPHSTVNTEAFF
TRBJ1-1	many	TRBV6-2/TRBV6-3	-	TGTGCCAGCAGCCCTGACGGAAAGTCCGCTTTCTTT	CASSPDGKSAFF
TRBJ2-7	few	TRBV4-3	TRBD1	TGCGCCAGCAGCCAAGATGGAGGCGGACAGGGGTCCTACGAGCAGTACTTC	CASSQDGGGQGSYEQYF
TRBJ1-1	many	TRBV6-1	-	TGTGCCAGCACTCTACATGCCAGCGGGGATACTGAAGCTTTCTTT	CASTLHASGDTEAFF
TRBJ1-5	-	TRBV5-1	-	TGCGCCAGCAGCTTGTTTAGAGGCGGAAAGCGGAGCAATCAGCCCCAGCATTTT	CASSLFRGGKRSNQPQHF
TRBJ2-5	-	TRBV12-5	TRBD1	TGTGCTAGTGGGGACCTTTCTACAGGGGTCGGGGAGACCCAGTACTTC	CASGDLSTGVGETQYF
TRBJ1-5	many	TRBV3-1	-	TGTGCCAGCAGCCATTCCGGGGCCAATCAGCCCCAGCATTTT	CASSHSGANQPQHF
TRBJ1-1	many	TRBV6-5	-	TGTGCCAGCAGTTACTGGGTGGGAAGGCGGAACACTGAAGCTTTCTTT	CASSYWVGRRNTEAFF
TRBJ2-7	many	TRBV6-2/TRBV6-3	-	TGTGCCAGCAGTTCGCGGGGCGCACCTACCTACGAGCAGTACTTC	CASSSRGAPTYEQYF
TRBJ2-7	-	TRBV7-2	TRBD2	TGTGCCAGCAGCCCCTGGACTAGCGGGGTCTACGAGCAGTACTTC	CASSPWTSGVYEQYF
TRBJ2-5	many	TRBV6-5	-	TGTGCCAGCAGAAACAGGGGGGAGGGCGAGACCCAGTACTTC	CASRNRGEGETQYF
TRBJ2-4	many	TRBV9	-	TGTGCCAGCAGCGTAGCTACAGGGAACATTCAGTACTTC	CASSVATGNIQYF
TRBJ2-5	many	TRBV12-3/TRBV12-4	-	TGTGCCAGCAGTTACACTCGGGCCCTGTCAGAGACCCAGTACTTC	CASSYTRALSETQYF
TRBJ1-5	many	TRBV20-1	-	TGCAGTGCCAGGGACACCAATAGCAATCAGCCCCAGCATTTT	CSARDTNSNQPQHF
TRBJ1-1	many	TRBV4-1	TRBD1	TGCGCCAGCAGCCGAGGGACGGGACAGGGGGCCGGAGTGAACACTGAAGCTTTCTTT	CASSRGTGQGAGVNTEAFF
TRBJ2-4	many	TRBV30	-	TGTGCCTGGAGTGTGCGGCCAGGAGCCAAAAACATTCAGTACTTC	CAWSVRPGAKNIQYF
TRBJ1-5	many	TRBV2	TRBD1	TGTGCCAGCAAGGGTGGGACAGGAGCTAATCAGCCCCAGCATTTT	CASKGGTGANQPQHF
TRBJ2-7	many	TRBV6-2/TRBV6-3	TRBD2	TGTGCCAGCAGTGCTATCGGACTAGCGGCCTACGAGCAGTACTTC	CASSAIGLAAYEQYF
TRBJ2-7	many	TRBV7-2	-	TGTGCCAGCATGGTAGGACCCTCCTACGAGCAGTACTTC	CASMVGPSYEQYF
TRBJ1-3	many	TRBV12-3/TRBV12-4	-	TGTGCCAGCAGTGTGGCAGGGGCTGGAAACACCATATATTTT	CASSVAGAGNTIYF
TRBJ2-5	once	TRBV6-1	-	TGTGCCAGCAGCCCGGGACACGGGACTCCCGGGGGGACCCAGTACTTC	CASSPGHGTPGGTQYF
TRBJ2-7	many	TRBV9	TRBD1	TGTGCCAGCAGCGACGGATTGGGACAGGGGACCCCGCGGACCTACGAGCAGTACTTC	CASSDGLGQGTPRTYEQYF
TRBJ1-1	many	TRBV7-3	-	TGTGCCAGCAGCACCGTGGGTGGAACTGAAGCTTTCTTT	CASSTVGGTEAFF
TRBJ2-2	many	TRBV30	-	TGTGCCTGTATGCGCACCGGGGAGCTGTTTTTT	CACMRTGELFF
TRBJ2-7	many	TRBV2	TRBD1	TGTGCCAGCAGCCGACAGGGGTGGGAGCAGTACTTC	CASSRQGWEQYF
TRBJ2-7	many	TRBV9	-	TGTGCCAGCAGCCGCTCGGACAGAATCTACGAGCAGTACTTC	CASSRSDRIYEQYF
TRBJ2-3	-	TRBV6-5	TRBD1	TGTGCCAGCAGTTCCCGGGACAGGTCAACAGATACGCAGTATTTT	CASSSRDRSTDTQYF
TRBJ1-1	many	TRBV28	-	TGTGCCAGCAGAACCCCCCGAGGGGCGAACACTGAAGCTTTCTTT	CASRTPRGANTEAFF
TRBJ2-5	many	TRBV10-3	-	TGTGCCATCAGTGAGGACAGGACCGACCAAGAGACCCAGTACTTC	CAISEDRTDQETQYF
TRBJ2-7	many	TRBV6-5	-	TGTGCCAGCTTGGACCCTTACTCCTACGAGCAGTACTTC	CASLDPYSYEQYF
TRBJ2-2	many	TRBV5-1	-	TGCGCCAGCAGCTTGGAATCAGGGGCCGCGAACACCGGGGAGCTGTTTTTT	CASSLESGAANTGELFF
TRBJ2-2	-	TRBV4-3	-	TGCGCCAGCAGCCAAGCGAAGTTTGAGCACACCGGGGAGCTGTTTTTT	CASSQAKFEHTGELFF
TRBJ1-1	many	TRBV7-2	-	TGTGCCAGCACCCCAGGGGTTGCAAACACTGAAGCTTTCTTT	CASTPGVANTEAFF
TRBJ2-7	many	TRBV20-1	TRBD1	TGCAGTGCTAGACAGGGGGCCTCCTACGAGCAGTACTTC	CSARQGASYEQYF
TRBJ2-7	many	TRBV12-3/TRBV12-4	TRBD2	TGTGCCAGCAGTTTAATCCCTGGGACTAGCGGGGACGAGCAGTACTTC	CASSLIPGTSGDEQYF
TRBJ2-5	once	TRBV6-1	TRBD2	TGTGCCAGCAGTCGGCCACTAGCGGGAGAGTCAGAGACCCAGTACTTC	CASSRPLAGESETQYF
TRBJ1-5	-	TRBV6-1	-	TGTGCCAGCAGTGGTCGACGGGGAAATCAGCCCCAGCATTTT	CASSGRRGNQPQHF
TRBJ2-7	many	TRBV7-2	TRBD2	TGTGCCAGCAGCTTAGCGGTAGATCGTAGCGGGAGAGGGTACGAGCAGTACTTC	CASSLAVDRSGRGYEQYF
TRBJ2-7	many	TRBV20-1	TRBD2	TGCAGTGCACATGGGACTAGCGCGGCCTACGAGCAGTACTTC	CSAHGTSAAYEQYF